The 25 T cell receptor beta chains given below trace back to one sample, sequenced in a study of CD8 T cells in Susac syndrome. RNA in amounts of roughly 0.5 to 1 ug was reverse transcribed with random hexamers. TCRdb passed the immunoSEQ multiplex PCR reads through MiXCR, listing each CDR3 protein once. Among around 100,000 distinct CDR3 sequences listed, roughly 96% were seen once. The sample was CD8+ T cells from PBMCs. The receptors stem from a human donor with Susac syndrome.

The chain has TRBV21-1 and TRBJ1-2; TRBD1 is the table's D call, not checked against the DNA. TRBV21-1 is classified as a pseudogene. The CDR3 covers 15 residues. CDR3 region: CASYSGFYRGYGYTF. DNA of the CDR3: TGTGCCAGCTATTCCGGGTTCTACCGAGGCTATGGCTACACCTTC.

The chain couples TRBV9 to TRBJ1-1; no clear D. The CDR3 consists of 13 residues. Germline values: CDR1 SGDLS, CDR2 YYNGEE. The germline V and J ends were trimmed by 0 bases and 5 bases, with 8 bases remaining between them. CDR3 in amino acids: CASSVGIGTEAFF. CDR3 coding DNA: TGTGCCAGCAGCGTAGGAATAGGGACTGAAGCTTTCTTT.

For the CDR3, the DNA is TGTGCCAGCACCTCTTCTGGCGGGAGGTACGAGCAGTACTTC. Translation gives CASTSSGGRYEQYF. The gene calls are TRBV28 and TRBJ2-7; 8 nucleotides align to TRBD2. Germline trimming cut 7 bases from V and 4 bases from J; bases unmatched to any gene: 9. The CDR3 is made up of 14 amino acids. Germline V CDR1 and CDR2: MDHEN, SYDVKM.

This chain uses TRBV29-1 with TRBJ2-2, with TRBD2 matching 7 bases. V was pared by 1 base and J by 6 bases, with 11 bases of the junction left unmatched. Germline V gives CDR1 SQVTM, CDR2 ANQGSEA. The CDR3 runs 16 residues. The CDR3 coding sequence is TGCAGCGTTGAAGTCCCCGGGGAGGGCGCTCCCGGGGAGCTGTTTTTT. Its translation: CSVEVPGEGAPGELFF.

This chain uses TRBV12-3 or TRBV12-4 with TRBJ1-6; D not resolved. Trimming pared 2 bases from V and 0 bases from J, leaving 8 bases between. The CDR3 totals 16 residues. Here the CDR3 DNA reads TGTGCCAGCAGTTTAACATCCAGCTCCTATAATTCACCCCTCCACTTT. Translation gives CASSLTSSSYNSPLHF.

This rearrangement joins TRBV2 to TRBJ1-4, with 9 bases lining up with TRBD1. The V gene's germline CDR1 is SNHLY and CDR2 FYNNEI. The CDR3 has 13 amino acids. The J segment lost 8 bases and the V segment lost 7 bases, leaving 5 bases of the junction unmatched. CDR3 sequence reads: CASTEDRGEKLFF. DNA for the CDR3: TGTGCCAGCACGGAGGACAGGGGCGAAAAACTGTTTTTT. The variable domain in full, with the rest retrieved from reference TRBV2 and TRBJ1-4, is EPEVTQTPSHQVTQMGQEVILRCVPISNHLYFYWYRQILGQKVEFLVSFYNNEISEKSEIFDDQFSVERPDGSNFTLKIRSTKLEDSAMYFCASTEDRGEKLFFGSGTQLSVL.

The genes are TRBV12-3 or TRBV12-4 and TRBJ1-6, with 9 bases identical to TRBD1. V lost 3 bases and J lost 8; bases outside the gene matches: 8. The CDR3 runs to 16 residues. CDR3 in DNA: TGTGCCAGCAGTTTTGGCCTGGGACAGGGTCATTCACCCCTCCACTTT. Protein product: CASSFGLGQGHSPLHF.

CDR3 region: CASSSGLAGQWETQYF. CDR3 DNA: TGTGCCAGCAGCTCCGGACTAGCGGGACAATGGGAGACCCAGTACTTC. This chain connects TRBV11-2 to TRBJ2-5, with TRBD2 matching over 12 bases. This CDR3 has 16 residues. V lost 4 bases and J lost 5; bases outside the gene matches: 8. Germline-derived CDR1 and CDR2 are SGHAT and FQNNGV.

The rearrangement uses TRBV7-3 and TRBJ1-4, with no clear D. With 5 bases removed from V and 4 bases from J, the gap between germline ends came to 8 bases. The CDR3 consists of 13 residues. Germline V gives CDR1 SGHTA, CDR2 FQGTGA. The CDR3 region has the DNA TGTGCCAGCAGCACCCGGGATAATGAAAAACTGTTTTTT. As protein: CASSTRDNEKLFF.

The rearrangement links TRBV9 to TRBJ1-1, with D possibly matching TRBD1 (6 bases). Germline lookup yields CDR1 SGDLS and CDR2 YYNGEE. Trimming pared 9 bases from V and 1 base from J, leaving 13 bases between. This CDR3 is 13 amino acids long. The CDR3, as DNA: TGTGCCACCCGACAGGTGAGGAACACTGAAGCTTTCTTT. It is translated as CATRQVRNTEAFF.

V usage is TRBV27 and J usage is TRBJ2-4, with D perhaps TRBD2 (5 bases). Deletions cut 3 bases from V and 0 bases from J, with 15 bases between. Germline V CDR1 and CDR2: MNHEY, SMNVEV (reference sequence). The CDR3 sequence is 17 residues long. For the CDR3, the DNA is TGTGCCAGCAGTTTCTTAACAAGAGGGTTAGCCAAAAACATTCAGTACTTC. Its protein is CASSFLTRGLAKNIQYF.

The chain is built from TRBV12-3 or TRBV12-4 and TRBJ2-7, with 8 bases that match TRBD1. V was pared by 2 bases and J by 1 base, with 4 bases of the junction left unmatched. There are 15 residues in the CDR3. The CDR3 sequence is CASSLFGTGSYEQYF. CDR3 nucleotides: TGTGCCAGCAGTTTATTTGGGACAGGTTCCTACGAGCAGTACTTC.

The V and J genes are TRBV19 and TRBJ1-5, with D unclear. Trimming shortened V by 2 bases and J by 2 bases, and 10 bases separated the two germline ends. The length of the CDR3 is 15 residues. Germline V gene data show CDR1 as LNHDA and CDR2 as SQIVND (reference sequence). The CDR3 nucleotides are TGTGCCAGTAGTATATTTGAAAGGGGCAATCAGCCCCAGCATTTT. It encodes CASSIFERGNQPQHF.

The chain links TRBV5-6 to TRBJ2-7; D is unresolved. This CDR3 contains 13 residues. The germline gives CDR1 SGHDT, CDR2 YYEEEE. The V end was cut by 0 bases, the J end by 6 bases, with 10 bases between. The CDR3 loop reads CASSLGSISEQYF. DNA of the CDR3: TGTGCCAGCAGCTTGGGATCGATCTCCGAGCAGTACTTC.

This chain links TRBV12-3 or TRBV12-4 with TRBJ2-5; 12 bases agree with TRBD2. After removal of 6 bases from V and 4 bases from J, the junction contained 12 bases not matched to a gene. CDR3 length: 17 residues. The CDR3 spells CASRLALAGGRGETQYF. The CDR3 DNA is TGTGCCAGCAGACTCGCCCTAGCGGGGGGGCGGGGAGAGACCCAGTACTTC.

For the CDR3, the DNA is TGCAGAGTAGCGGGGGGGTCCCCTCAAGAGACCCAGTACTTC. Protein sequence: CRVAGGSPQETQYF. The chain employs TRBV20-1 and TRBJ2-5; TRBD2 matches at 11 bases. The germline CDR1 and CDR2 sequences are DFQATT and SNEGSKA (reference sequence). The CDR3 extends over 14 amino acids.

The CDR3 DNA sequence: TGTGCCAGCAGTTTGAGGGATGAGCAGTTCTTC. Protein: CASSLRDEQFF. This chain connects TRBV12-3 or TRBV12-4 to TRBJ2-1; possibly TRBD2 for D (5 bases). This CDR3 has 11 residues. V was pared by 3 bases and J by 8 bases, with 5 bases between.

This clonotype was observed a few times. V is TRBV25-1 and J is TRBJ2-7, with unresolved D. The CDR3 has 10 residues. Germline loops: CDR1 MGHDK, CDR2 SYGVNS. V lost 4 bases and J 4 bases, leaving 2 bases between the germline ends. For the CDR3, the DNA is TGTGCCAGCAGTGCTTACGAGCAGTACTTC. Protein: CASSAYEQYF.

V usage is TRBV7-6 and J usage is TRBJ1-2; TRBD1 matches at 7 bases. With V trimmed by 5 bases and J by 6 bases, 6 bases remained unmatched. Germline V CDR1 and CDR2: SGHVS, FNYEAQ. This CDR3 spans 13 amino acids. The CDR3 DNA sequence: TGTGCCAGCAGCAACGACAGGGTTCATGGCTACACCTTC. It yields the protein CASSNDRVHGYTF.

For the CDR3, the DNA is TGCGCCAGCAGCCCGGGGACGGTGGATGAGCAGTTCTTC. Its protein product is CASSPGTVDEQFF. The V call is TRBV4-1, the J call TRBJ2-1; possibly TRBD1 or TRBD2 for D (5 bases each). Germline V gene lookup returns CDR1 MGHRA and CDR2 YSYEKL. CDR3 length equals 13 residues. Trimming pared 4 bases from V and 8 bases from J, leaving 12 bases between.

The chain links TRBV5-1 to TRBJ2-3; 7 nucleotides match TRBD1. CDR1 SGHRS and CDR2 YFSETQ come from the germline V gene. The CDR3 extends over 15 amino acids. V trimming: 4 bases; J trimming: 5 bases; junction bases outside the gene matches: 10. CDR3 nucleotide sequence: TGCGCCAGCAGCGAAGACAGGGCCAGGGGAGATACGCAGTATTTT. This encodes CASSEDRARGDTQYF. The full variable domain, rest sourced from reference TRBV5-1 and TRBJ2-3, is KAGVTQTPRYLIKTRGQQVTLSCSPISGHRSVSWYQQTPGQGLQFLFEYFSETQRNKGNFPGRFSGRQFSNSRSEMNVSTLELGDSALYLCASSEDRARGDTQYFGPGTRLTVL.

The rearrangement joins TRBV9 to TRBJ2-3; TRBD1 is a possible D gene (5 bases). V was clipped by 3 bases and J by 6 bases, with 14 bases between them. Germline lookup yields CDR1 SGDLS and CDR2 YYNGEE. The CDR3 consists of 14 residues. The CDR3 loop reads CASSGSGSSDTQYF. The CDR3 nucleotides are TGTGCCAGCAGCGGGTCAGGGTCATCGGATACGCAGTATTTT.

V and J are TRBV4-1 and TRBJ1-5; 8 positions agree with TRBD1. CDR3 size: 16 residues. The ends lost 2 bases at V and 6 bases at J; junction bases unmatched: 9. CDR1 MGHRA and CDR2 YSYEKL come from the germline V gene. The CDR3 DNA reads as TGCGCCAGCAGCCAAAATTCCAGGGGGCCAAGTCAGCCCCAGCATTTT. Its translation: CASSQNSRGPSQPQHF.

The chain is built from TRBV19 and TRBJ1-1, with 9 positions matching TRBD1. The CDR3 runs to 13 residues. Germline trimming cut 9 bases from V and 5 bases from J; bases unmatched to any gene: 7. Looked up from germline, CDR1 is LNHDA and CDR2 is SQIVND (reference sequence). CDR3 nucleotide sequence: TGTGCCAGCCATGGACAGGGGTTAACTGAAGCTTTCTTT. This encodes CASHGQGLTEAFF. Based on the CDR3 plus reference TRBV19 and TRBJ1-1, the full variable domain is DGGITQSPKYLFRKEGQNVTLSCEQNLNHDAMYWYRQDPGQGLRLIYYSQIVNDFQKGDIAEGYSVSREKKESFPLTVTSAQKNPTAFYLCASHGQGLTEAFFGQGTRLTVV.

This clonotype was recorded only once. This chain joins TRBV15 and TRBJ1-3; D is unclear. Trimming shortened V by 5 bases and J by 0 bases, and 14 bases separated the two germline ends. The V gene's germline CDR1 is LNHNV and CDR2 YYDKDF (reference sequence). The CDR3 runs to 16 residues. This chain's CDR3 is CATSGRTESSGNTIYF. CDR3 bases: TGTGCCACCAGCGGTAGGACGGAGAGCTCTGGAAACACCATATATTTT.